Below are 24 T cell receptor beta chains sequenced from a single sample in a study of PD-L1 blockade in urothelial cancer. Noted time point: pretreatment peripheral blood. TCRdb's table, derived via immunoSEQ multiplex PCR, lists solely in-frame clones and lacks some. Of about 35,000 clones listed, roughly four fifths are singletons. Sequencing used PBMCs, obtained around atezolizumab (anti-PD-L1) treatment. The source is a man in his sixties with urothelial cancer.

The V gene is TRBV7-2, the J gene TRBJ1-1; 8 bases align to TRBD1. Germline CDR1 SGHTA, CDR2 FQGNSA. This CDR3 region has 14 residues. With 5 bases clipped from V and 0 bases from J, the junction kept 2 bases outside the gene matches. The CDR3 bases are TGTGCCAGCAGCCGGACAGGGTTGAACACTGAAGCTTTCTTT. This codes for CASSRTGLNTEAFF.

This chain joins TRBV5-4 and TRBJ2-3; 9 bases match TRBD1. The J segment lost 1 base and the V segment lost 4 bases, leaving 4 bases of the junction unmatched. Looked up from germline, CDR1 is SGHNT and CDR2 is YYREEE (reference sequence). This CDR3 has 15 amino acids. This chain's CDR3 is CASSNRDRGTDTQYF. The CDR3 DNA reads TGTGCCAGCAGCAACCGGGACAGGGGCACAGATACGCAGTATTTT.

V usage is TRBV6-1 and J usage is TRBJ1-1; D perhaps matches TRBD1 (6 bases). The V gene's germline CDR1 is MNHNS and CDR2 SASEGT. There are 13 residues in the CDR3. Trimming left V 8 bases short and J 0 bases short, with 10 bases between. The CDR3 here is CASVQGMNTEAFF. In nucleotides, the CDR3 is TGTGCCAGCGTTCAGGGGATGAACACTGAAGCTTTCTTT.

The gene calls are TRBV5-5 and TRBJ2-3; possibly TRBD2 for D (7 bases). The CDR3 is 15 residues long. Trimming took 0 bases from V and 6 from J, leaving 14 bases between them. In germline, CDR1 is SGHKS, CDR2 YYEKEE (reference sequence). CDR3 protein: CASSLVVAGADTQYF. CDR3 nucleotides: TGTGCCAGCAGCTTGGTAGTTGCGGGGGCCGATACGCAGTATTTT.

CDR3 in amino acids: CASSNTGQGADEQYF. The CDR3 DNA sequence: TGTGCCAGTAGTAACACGGGACAGGGGGCCGACGAGCAGTACTTC. V usage is TRBV19 and J usage is TRBJ2-7; 12 nucleotides match TRBD1. Germline lookup yields CDR1 LNHDA and CDR2 SQIVND (reference sequence). With V trimmed by 4 bases and J by 5 bases, 6 bases remained unmatched. This CDR3 is 15 amino acids long. The full variable domain, in which reference TRBV19 and TRBJ2-7 provide the parts outside the CDR3, is DGGITQSPKYLFRKEGQNVTLSCEQNLNHDAMYWYRQDPGQGLRLIYYSQIVNDFQKGDIAEGYSVSREKKESFPLTVTSAQKNPTAFYLCASSNTGQGADEQYFGPGTRLTVT.

This chain joins TRBV5-1 and TRBJ2-2; no definite D call. Germline assignment: CDR1 SGHRS and CDR2 YFSETQ. Between the trimmed V and J ends, which lost 3 bases and 0 bases, there was a span of 6 bases. CDR3 length: 14 residues. Written as DNA, the CDR3 is TGCGCCAGCAGCTCGCCGGCGAACACCGGGGAGCTGTTTTTT. Protein product: CASSSPANTGELFF.

J is TRBJ2-7 and V is TRBV29-1; D perhaps matches TRBD1 (6 bases). Trimming removed 4 bases from V and 0 bases from J, with 10 bases in between. The CDR3 has 13 amino acids. Germline CDR1 and CDR2: SQVTM and ANQGSEA. The CDR3 sequence: CSVARQASYEQYF. CDR3 in DNA: TGCAGCGTTGCACGACAGGCCTCCTACGAGCAGTACTTC.

On this clone: Other nucleotide sequences from this sample produce the same CDR3. The J gene is TRBJ1-3, the V gene TRBV5-6, with a weak D call TRBD1 (6 bases). V was shortened by 0 bases and J by 4 bases, with 8 bases between the two germline ends. The CDR3 runs to 14 residues. The germline V gene encodes CDR1 SGHDT and CDR2 YYEEEE. CDR3 region: CASSLDRAGNTIYF. CDR3 sequence (DNA): TGTGCCAGCAGCTTGGACAGGGCGGGAAACACCATATATTTT.

The chain combines TRBV5-4 with TRBJ1-2; 9 bases agree with TRBD1. With 7 bases clipped from V and 6 bases from J, the junction kept 10 bases outside the gene matches. The CDR3 totals 14 residues. Germline V gene lookup returns CDR1 SGHNT and CDR2 YYREEE (reference sequence). CDR3: CASGKQGARNGYTF. As DNA, the CDR3 is TGTGCCAGCGGAAAACAGGGGGCGCGGAATGGCTACACCTTC.

This chain connects TRBV5-1 to TRBJ2-5, with no clear D. The CDR3 has 13 amino acids. Germline lookup yields CDR1 SGHRS and CDR2 YFSETQ. The V end was cut by 0 bases, the J end by 5 bases, with 8 bases between. The CDR3 DNA reads TGCGCCAGCAGCTTGGACGGTTCGGAGACCCAGTACTTC. Translated: CASSLDGSETQYF.

As for this clone: A read error may produce the germline difference seen at one junction end. This sequence joins TRBV5-6 and TRBJ2-3, with TRBD1 matching 11 bases. Germline V gene sequence: CDR1 SGHDT, CDR2 YYEEEE. This CDR3 spans 17 amino acids. This CDR3 is CASNLGSWDRGLDTQYF. CDR3 sequence (DNA): TGTGCCAGCAACTTGGGTAGTTGGGACAGGGGGTTGGATACGCAGTATTTT.

This chain uses TRBV25-1 with TRBJ1-1; D is unresolved. The CDR3 contains 13 residues. Trimming removed 5 bases from V and 2 bases from J, with 9 bases in between. Germline V lookup: CDR1 MGHDK, CDR2 SYGVNS. CDR3 in DNA: TGTGCCAGCAGTATAACTGTTAACACTGAAGCTTTCTTT. It codes for CASSITVNTEAFF.

CDR3 in amino acids: CASSTGDPNTGELFF. CDR3 DNA sequence: TGTGCCAGCAGCACAGGGGACCCAAACACCGGGGAGCTGTTTTTT. The chain has TRBV9 and TRBJ2-2, with 7 bases lining up with TRBD1. The junction had 5 bases not matched to a gene; V was cut back by 4 bases and J by 2 bases. Germline lookup yields CDR1 SGDLS and CDR2 YYNGEE. This CDR3 is 15 amino acids long.

J is TRBJ2-7 and V is TRBV11-1; D gene uncertain. This CDR3 has 14 amino acids. Germline V gene sequence: CDR1 SGHAT, CDR2 FQDESV (reference sequence). V shed 5 bases and J shed 0 bases, with 11 bases lying between them. CDR3 in amino acids: CASSRERLSYEQYF. In nucleotides, the CDR3 is TGTGCCAGCAGCCGCGAGCGCCTCTCCTACGAGCAGTACTTC. The variable domain in full, with the rest retrieved from reference TRBV11-1 and TRBJ2-7, is EAEVAQSPRYKITEKSQAVAFWCDPISGHATLYWYRQILGQGPELLVQFQDESVVDDSQLPKDRFSAERLKGVDSTLKIQPAELGDSAMYLCASSRERLSYEQYFGPGTRLTVT.

The chain employs TRBV7-2 and TRBJ2-2; D perhaps matches TRBD2 (6 bases). Germline-derived CDR1 and CDR2 are SGHTA and FQGNSA. V was cut by 5 bases and J by 2 bases, with 12 bases left in between. The CDR3 runs to 15 residues. The CDR3 sequence is CASSLGLTNTGELFF. The CDR3 nucleotides read TGTGCCAGCAGCCTGGGACTCACTAACACCGGGGAGCTGTTTTTT.

The V gene is TRBV5-4, the J gene TRBJ2-5, with D hard to call. V shed 0 bases and J shed 7 bases, with 10 bases lying between them. The CDR3 length is 13 residues. Germline V gene sequence: CDR1 SGHNT, CDR2 YYREEE (reference sequence). The CDR3 sequence is CASSLDSPGTQYF. CDR3 nucleotides: TGTGCCAGCAGCTTGGACAGCCCCGGGACCCAGTACTTC. The entire variable domain, with the rest obtained from reference TRBV5-4 and TRBJ2-5, is as follows: ETGVTQSPTHLIKTRGQQVTLRCSSQSGHNTVSWYQQALGQGPQFIFQYYREEENGRGNFPPRFSGLQFPNYSSELNVNALELDDSALYLCASSLDSPGTQYFGPGTRLLVL.

This clone was counted a single time. V and J are TRBV27 and TRBJ1-2; D might be TRBD1 (5 bases). Germline V lookup: CDR1 MNHEY, CDR2 SMNVEV (reference sequence). The V and J ends lost 2 bases and 1 base respectively, with 11 bases between them. The CDR3 loop spans 15 amino acids. CDR3 coding DNA: TGTGCCAGCAGTTTACGGGGGAGGGTTAACTATGGCTACACCTTC. It is translated as CASSLRGRVNYGYTF.

This chain connects TRBV5-4 to TRBJ2-6, with D possibly TRBD2 on 6 matching bases. Germline-derived CDR1 and CDR2 are SGHNT and YYREEE (reference sequence). V was pared by 6 bases and J by 4 bases, with 17 bases between. The CDR3 loop spans 16 amino acids. The CDR3 spells CASNPHGAGGANVLTF. The CDR3 nucleotides are TGTGCCAGCAACCCCCATGGGGCGGGGGGGGCCAACGTCCTGACTTTC.

This chain joins TRBV27 and TRBJ1-1; TRBD1 aligns across 12 bases. This CDR3 has 19 amino acids. Germline lookup yields CDR1 MNHEY and CDR2 SMNVEV (reference sequence). The V gene end was trimmed by 3 bases and the J gene end by 0 bases; junction bases not matched to a gene: 11. Here the CDR3 reads CASSFGTGTGGGLNTEAFF. The CDR3, as DNA: TGTGCCAGCAGTTTTGGGACGGGGACAGGGGGCGGATTGAACACTGAAGCTTTCTTT.

The gene calls are TRBV7-9 and TRBJ1-1; D is possibly TRBD1 (6 bases). The germline CDR1 and CDR2 sequences are SEHNR and FQNEAQ (reference sequence). Trimming took 5 bases from V and 8 from J, leaving 12 bases between them. The CDR3 contains 12 residues. CDR3 DNA: TGTGCCAGCAGCGCATCACAGGGCGAAGCTTTCTTT. It yields the protein CASSASQGEAFF. Supplemented by reference TRBV7-9 and TRBJ1-1, the full variable domain reads DTGVSQNPRHKITKRGQNVTFRCDPISEHNRLYWYRQTLGQGPEFLTYFQNEAQLEKSRLLSDRFSAERPKGSFSTLEIQRTEQGDSAMYLCASSASQGEAFFGQGTRLTVV.

The table lists this clone with a count of one. The chain employs TRBV5-5 and TRBJ1-2, with D tentatively TRBD1 (6 bases). CDR3 length equals 16 residues. Germline V lookup: CDR1 SGHKS, CDR2 YYEKEE (reference sequence). Trimming left V 2 bases short and J 7 bases short, with 21 bases between. CDR3 DNA sequence: TGTGCCAGCAGCTTTGATTCAGGGGCCTCCTGGCTTGGCTACACCTTC. Amino acids: CASSFDSGASWLGYTF.

The gene calls are TRBV18 and TRBJ1-1; 7 bases line up with TRBD1. This CDR3 has 13 amino acids. Per the germline V gene, CDR1 is KGHSH and CDR2 is LQKENI. Trimming removed 6 bases from V and 1 base from J; junction bases left unmatched: 2. CDR3 region: CASSGTANTEAFF. The CDR3 bases are TGTGCCAGCTCCGGGACAGCGAACACTGAAGCTTTCTTT.

The chain links TRBV6-5 to TRBJ2-1, with D possibly being TRBD1 (6 bases). CDR1 and CDR2 (germline): MNHEY, SVGAGI. The CDR3 sequence is 12 residues long. V lost 5 bases to trimming and J lost 7 bases, with 9 bases between them. In DNA form, the CDR3 reads TGTGCCAGCAGTACAGGGTTAAATGAGCAGTTCTTC. Its translation is CASSTGLNEQFF.

A single count supports this clone. The chain uses TRBV5-1 and TRBJ1-4, with D perhaps TRBD1 (6 bases). V was cut by 0 bases and J by 8 bases, with 17 bases left in between. In germline, CDR1 is SGHRS, CDR2 YFSETQ. The CDR3 extends over 16 amino acids. The CDR3 protein is CASSLDPRGGREKLFF. The CDR3 bases are TGCGCCAGCAGCTTGGATCCCAGAGGGGGACGCGAAAAACTGTTTTTT.